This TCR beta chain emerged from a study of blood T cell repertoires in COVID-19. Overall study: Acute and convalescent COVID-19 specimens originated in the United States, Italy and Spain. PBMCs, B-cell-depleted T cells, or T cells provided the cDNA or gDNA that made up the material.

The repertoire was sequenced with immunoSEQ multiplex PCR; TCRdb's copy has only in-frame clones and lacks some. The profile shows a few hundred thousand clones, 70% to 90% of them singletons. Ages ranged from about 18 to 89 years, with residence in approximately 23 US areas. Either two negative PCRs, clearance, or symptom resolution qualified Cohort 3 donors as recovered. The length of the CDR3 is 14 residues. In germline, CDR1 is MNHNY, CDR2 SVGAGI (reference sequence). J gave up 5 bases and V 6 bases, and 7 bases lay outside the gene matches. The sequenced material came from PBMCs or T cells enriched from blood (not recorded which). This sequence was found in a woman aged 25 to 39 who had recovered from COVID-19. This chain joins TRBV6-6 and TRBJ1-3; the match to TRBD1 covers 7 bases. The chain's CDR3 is CASRVRDRRNTIYF. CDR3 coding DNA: TGTGCCAGCAGGGTTCGGGACAGACGAAACACCATATATTTT.